The 20 T cell receptor beta chains below come from one sample, sequenced in a study of blood T cells in healthy people across ages. A sample-barcoded 5' primer and a J-beta primer mix were used in a second PCR of roughly 6 to 11 cycles. TCRdb re-called the 5' RACE reads with MiXCR, one entry per CDR3 protein. In the table there are hundreds of thousands of distinct CDR3 sequences, roughly half of which are singletons. Sequenced sample: blood. The receptors were gathered from a man in his sixties in good health.

V usage is TRBV7-2 and J usage is TRBJ2-7; TRBD1 is a possible D gene (6 bases). Germline V CDR1 and CDR2: SGHTA, FQGNSA. The CDR3 length is 14 residues. Between the trimmed V and J ends, which lost 1 base and 2 bases, there was a span of 9 bases. The CDR3 is CASSLVQGTYEQYF. CDR3 bases: TGTGCCAGCAGCTTAGTTCAGGGGACCTACGAGCAGTACTTC.

The table lists this clonotype with a few counts. The V gene is TRBV5-1, the J gene TRBJ2-3; D might be TRBD1 (6 bases). Trimming stripped 0 bases from V and 6 bases from J, with 11 bases between. Per the germline V gene, CDR1 is SGHRS and CDR2 is YFSETQ. The CDR3 runs to 14 residues. CDR3 loop: CASSLGQGMDTQYF. The CDR3 DNA is TGCGCCAGCAGCTTGGGGCAGGGGATGGATACGCAGTATTTT.

At least ten counts were recorded for this clonotype. This sequence joins TRBV18 and TRBJ2-7, with D hard to call. This CDR3 has 12 amino acids. Germline V gene sequence: CDR1 KGHSH, CDR2 LQKENI. V was pared by 1 base and J by 3 bases, with 4 bases between. As DNA, the CDR3 is TGTGCCAGCTCACCACAGAGCTACGAGCAGTACTTC. Its translation is CASSPQSYEQYF.

The chain joins TRBV12-3 or TRBV12-4 to TRBJ2-1, with a weak D call TRBD1 (5 bases). The CDR3 has 12 amino acids. V lost 7 bases and J lost 2, with 6 bases in between. This CDR3 is CASKGPYNEQFF. CDR3 DNA sequence: TGTGCCAGCAAGGGGCCCTACAATGAGCAGTTCTTC.

This clonotype came up a few times. CDR3 bases: TGTGCCAGCTCACTTGATCAGGGCGGGCAGGATCAGCCCCAGCATTTT. Protein product: CASSLDQGGQDQPQHF. V usage is TRBV18 and J usage is TRBJ1-5; TRBD1 might be the D (5 bases). Germline V gene data show CDR1 as KGHSH and CDR2 as LQKENI. This CDR3 has 16 amino acids. V was pared by 4 bases and J by 5 bases, with 18 bases between.

This clonotype was picked up one time. This rearrangement joins TRBV6-2 or TRBV6-3 to TRBJ2-7; 10 bases are a match to TRBD1. This CDR3 region has 13 residues. The germline CDR1 and CDR2 sequences are MNHEY and SVGEGT. V shed 8 bases, J shed 0 bases, and the junction held 1 base outside the gene matches. The CDR3 DNA sequence: TGTGCCAGCGGGACAGGGGTCTCCTACGAGCAGTACTTC. The encoded protein is CASGTGVSYEQYF.

The rearrangement uses TRBV27 and TRBJ2-5; D might be TRBD2 (5 bases). Per the germline V gene, CDR1 is MNHEY and CDR2 is SMNVEV (reference sequence). The germline V and J ends were trimmed by 3 bases and 2 bases, with 16 bases remaining between them. The CDR3 totals 16 residues. CDR3 nucleotide sequence: TGTGCCAGCAGTTTGGGGATTAGCGAACGGCAAGAGACCCAGTACTTC. The encoded protein is CASSLGISERQETQYF.

The chain uses TRBV20-1 and TRBJ1-2, with D perhaps TRBD1 (6 bases). Germline lookup yields CDR1 DFQATT and CDR2 SNEGSKA (reference sequence). Trimming took 0 bases from V and 4 from J, leaving 12 bases between them. The CDR3 extends over 14 amino acids. The chain's CDR3 is CSARDAGAGYGYTF. CDR3 DNA sequence: TGCAGTGCTAGAGATGCAGGGGCGGGCTATGGCTACACCTTC.

V gene TRBV6-2 or TRBV6-3 combines with J gene TRBJ2-7; a weak D match, TRBD2 (6 bases). Germline loops: CDR1 MNHEY, CDR2 SVGEGT. The CDR3 is made up of 17 amino acids. With 0 bases removed from V and 0 bases from J, the gap between germline ends came to 15 bases. CDR3 sequence (DNA): TGTGCCAGCAGTTACTCGATCGCGGCGGGGAGCTCCTACGAGCAGTACTTC. It specifies CASSYSIAAGSSYEQYF.

This clonotype has a handful of counts. The chain has TRBV20-1 and TRBJ2-7; 10 positions match TRBD2. With 0 bases clipped from V and 1 base from J, the junction kept 9 bases outside the gene matches. There are 17 residues in the CDR3. Germline loops: CDR1 DFQATT, CDR2 SNEGSKA (reference sequence). CDR3 coding DNA: TGCAGTGCTAGAGATCCCCAGACTAGCGGGTTTTCCTACGAGCAGTACTTC. It is translated as CSARDPQTSGFSYEQYF.

With respect to this clonotype: One end of the junction varies from germline; a read error may be responsible. The rearrangement links TRBV4-1 to TRBJ2-7, with D possibly matching TRBD2 (5 bases). CDR1 is MGHRA and CDR2 is YSYEKL in the germline V gene. The CDR3 totals 16 residues. In DNA form, the CDR3 reads TGCGCCGGCAGCCAAGATCCCGGAGAGGGATCCTACGAGCAGTACTTC. This codes for CAGSQDPGEGSYEQYF.

The gene calls are TRBV20-1 and TRBJ2-3; the match to TRBD1 covers 9 bases. Germline loops: CDR1 DFQATT, CDR2 SNEGSKA (reference sequence). With 6 bases clipped from V and 2 bases from J, the junction kept 3 bases outside the gene matches. The CDR3 has 13 amino acids. The CDR3 DNA reads TGCAGTGCATGGACAGGGGACACAGATACGCAGTATTTT. It is translated as CSAWTGDTDTQYF.

The J gene is TRBJ2-4, the V gene TRBV7-3; 9 bases match TRBD2. The J call may be incorrect, as the DNA end agrees better with TRBJ2-5. Per germline, CDR1 SGHTA and CDR2 FQGTGA. The CDR3 has 15 amino acids. The CDR3 DNA sequence: TGTGCCAGCAGCTCTTGTCCTAGCGGGATGGAGACCCAGTACTTC. This encodes CASSSCPSGMETQYF.

This clonotype was seen just once. The gene calls are TRBV24-1 and TRBJ1-2; D is possibly TRBD1 (6 bases). Trimming removed 4 bases from V and 6 bases from J, with 17 bases in between. CDR3 length: 15 residues. CDR1 and CDR2 from the germline V gene are KGHDR and SFDVKD. As DNA, the CDR3 is TGTGCCACCAGTGACCGCCTTGGGGGCCAGGATGGCTACACCTTC. Amino acids: CATSDRLGGQDGYTF.

This clonotype showed up many times. The chain carries TRBV5-5 and TRBJ2-3; 7 nucleotides line up with TRBD2. CDR3 length equals 13 residues. The germline V gene has CDR1 SGHKS and CDR2 YYEKEE (reference sequence). The J segment lost 5 bases and the V segment lost 4 bases, leaving 4 bases of the junction unmatched. The CDR3 region is CASSVASGDTQYF. CDR3 in DNA: TGTGCCAGCAGCGTGGCTAGCGGAGATACGCAGTATTTT.

V gene TRBV20-1 combines with J gene TRBJ1-2, with 7 bases identical to TRBD1. The CDR3 has 13 residues. CDR1 is DFQATT, CDR2 SNEGSKA, per germline (reference sequence). Trimming at V came to 7 bases and at J to 1 base, leaving 6 bases not matched to a gene. The CDR3 nucleotides are TGCAGTGTATACAGACAGGGTAACTATGGCTACACCTTC. This gives the protein CSVYRQGNYGYTF.

This clonotype was recorded at least ten times. The V call is TRBV29-1, the J call TRBJ2-1, with 8 nucleotides matching TRBD1. V trimming: 6 bases; J trimming: 4 bases; junction bases outside the gene matches: 5. The CDR3 is made up of 13 amino acids. Germline-derived CDR1 and CDR2 are SQVTM and ANQGSEA. CDR3 DNA sequence: TGCAGCGTCAGGACAGGGCCGTACAATGAGCAGTTCTTC. It is translated as CSVRTGPYNEQFF.

This clonotype was seen only a few times. The rearrangement joins TRBV4-3 to TRBJ1-2, with 11 bases fitting TRBD1. Trimming at V came to 0 bases and at J to 2 bases, leaving 5 bases not matched to a gene. CDR3 length: 17 residues. From germline, CDR1 is LGHNA and CDR2 YSLEER. CDR3 sequence reads: CASSQDVGTGGNYGYTF. In DNA form, the CDR3 reads TGCGCCAGCAGCCAAGACGTCGGGACAGGGGGGAACTATGGCTACACCTTC.

V usage is TRBV12-3 or TRBV12-4 and J usage is TRBJ2-2; 9 bases align to TRBD1. V dropped 3 bases and J dropped 3; count of bases not matched to a gene: 5. This CDR3 is built from 16 residues. Written as DNA, the CDR3 is TGTGCCAGCAGTTTTGGACAGGGGCGATACACCGGGGAGCTGTTTTTT. Residues: CASSFGQGRYTGELFF.

The chain carries TRBV20-1 and TRBJ2-3, with 13 positions matching TRBD2. Looked up from germline, CDR1 is DFQATT and CDR2 is SNEGSKA (reference sequence). This CDR3 contains 16 residues. With V trimmed by 1 base and J by 7 bases, 8 bases remained unmatched. The CDR3 region is CSARAFTSGGANTQYF. The CDR3 coding sequence is TGCAGTGCTAGAGCCTTTACTAGCGGGGGGGCGAATACGCAGTATTTT.